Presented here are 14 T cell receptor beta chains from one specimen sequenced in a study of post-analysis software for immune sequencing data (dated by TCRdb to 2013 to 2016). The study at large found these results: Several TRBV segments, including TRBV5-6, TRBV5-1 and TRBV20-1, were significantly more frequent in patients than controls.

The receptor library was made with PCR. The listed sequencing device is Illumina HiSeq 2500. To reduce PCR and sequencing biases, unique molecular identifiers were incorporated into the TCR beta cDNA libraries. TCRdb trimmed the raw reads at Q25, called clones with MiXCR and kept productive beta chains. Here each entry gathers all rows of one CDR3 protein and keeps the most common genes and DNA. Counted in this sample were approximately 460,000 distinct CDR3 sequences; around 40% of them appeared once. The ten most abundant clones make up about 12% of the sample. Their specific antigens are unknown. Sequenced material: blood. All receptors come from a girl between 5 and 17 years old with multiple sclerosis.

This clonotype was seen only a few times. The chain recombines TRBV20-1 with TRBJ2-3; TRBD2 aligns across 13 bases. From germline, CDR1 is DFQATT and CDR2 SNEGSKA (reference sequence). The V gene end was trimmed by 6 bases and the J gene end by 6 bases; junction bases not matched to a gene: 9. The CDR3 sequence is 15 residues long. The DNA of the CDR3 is TGCAGTGCGACCTTAGGGACTAGCGGGGTGGATACGCAGTATTTT. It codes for CSATLGTSGVDTQYF.

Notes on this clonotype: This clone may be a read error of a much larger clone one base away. The CDR3 loop reads CSEGSWVDEQFF. As DNA, the CDR3 is TGCAGCGAGGGGAGCTGGGTGGATGAGCAGTTCTTC. The V call is TRBV20-1, the J call TRBJ2-1; D assignment may be TRBD1 or TRBD2 (5 bases each). Germline V gene sequence: CDR1 DFQATT, CDR2 SNEGSKA (reference sequence). The CDR3 has 12 amino acids.

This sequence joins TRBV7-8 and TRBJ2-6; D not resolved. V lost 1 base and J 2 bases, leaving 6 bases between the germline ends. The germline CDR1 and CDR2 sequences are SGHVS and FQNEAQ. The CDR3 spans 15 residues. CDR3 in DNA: TGTGCCAGCAGCTTAGGCGCTCCTGGGGCCAACGTCCTGACTTTC. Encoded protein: CASSLGAPGANVLTF. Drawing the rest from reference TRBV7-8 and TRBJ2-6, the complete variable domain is GAGVSQSPRYKVAKRGQDVALRCDPISGHVSLFWYQQALGQGPEFLTYFQNEAQLDKSGLPSDRFFAERPEGSVSTLKIQRTQQEDSAVYLCASSLGAPGANVLTFGAGSRLTVL.

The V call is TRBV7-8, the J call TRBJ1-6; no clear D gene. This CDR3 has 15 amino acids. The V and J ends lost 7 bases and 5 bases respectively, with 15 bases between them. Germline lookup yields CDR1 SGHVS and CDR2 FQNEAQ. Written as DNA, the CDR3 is TGTGCCAGCAAGAGTCAGGACGTAAATAATTCACCCCTCCACTTT. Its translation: CASKSQDVNNSPLHF.

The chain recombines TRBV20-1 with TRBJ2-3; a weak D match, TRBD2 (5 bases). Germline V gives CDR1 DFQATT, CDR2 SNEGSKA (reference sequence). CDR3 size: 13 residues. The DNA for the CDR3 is TGCAGCCACCGGGATCTGGAGACAGATACGCAGTATTTT. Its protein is CSHRDLETDTQYF.

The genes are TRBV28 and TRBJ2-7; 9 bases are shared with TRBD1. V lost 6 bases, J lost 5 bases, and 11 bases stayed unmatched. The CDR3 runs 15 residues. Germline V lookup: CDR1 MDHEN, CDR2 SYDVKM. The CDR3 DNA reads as TGTGCCAGCAGCCCCTCGGGGACAGGGATCCACGAGCAGTACTTC. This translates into CASSPSGTGIHEQYF.

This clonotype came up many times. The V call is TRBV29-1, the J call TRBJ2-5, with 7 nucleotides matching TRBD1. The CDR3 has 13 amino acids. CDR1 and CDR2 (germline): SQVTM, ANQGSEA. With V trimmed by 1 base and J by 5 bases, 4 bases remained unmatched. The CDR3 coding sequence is TGCAGCGTTGAAGGCAGGGGGAAGGAGACCCAGTACTTC. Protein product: CSVEGRGKETQYF.

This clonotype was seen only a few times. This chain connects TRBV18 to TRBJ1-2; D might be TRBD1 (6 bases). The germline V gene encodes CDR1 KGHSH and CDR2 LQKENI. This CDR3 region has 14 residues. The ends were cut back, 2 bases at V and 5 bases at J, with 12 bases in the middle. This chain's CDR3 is CASSPSGEVYGYTF. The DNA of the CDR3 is TGTGCCAGCTCACCATCAGGGGAAGTGTATGGCTACACCTTC.

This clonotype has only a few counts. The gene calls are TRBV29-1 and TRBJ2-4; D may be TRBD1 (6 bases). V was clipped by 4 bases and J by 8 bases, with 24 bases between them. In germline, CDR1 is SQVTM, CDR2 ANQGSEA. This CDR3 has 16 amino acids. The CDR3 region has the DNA TGCAGCGTTGCGACAGGACTTGCTCCCTTCCCAGACATTCAGTACTTC. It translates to CSVATGLAPFPDIQYF.

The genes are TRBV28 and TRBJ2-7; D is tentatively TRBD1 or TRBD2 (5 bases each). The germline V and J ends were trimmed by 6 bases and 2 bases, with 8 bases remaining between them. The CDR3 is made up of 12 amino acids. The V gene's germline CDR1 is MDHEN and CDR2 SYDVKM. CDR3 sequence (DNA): TGTGCCAGCAGGAGGGGAACCTACGAGCAGTACTTC. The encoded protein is CASRRGTYEQYF.

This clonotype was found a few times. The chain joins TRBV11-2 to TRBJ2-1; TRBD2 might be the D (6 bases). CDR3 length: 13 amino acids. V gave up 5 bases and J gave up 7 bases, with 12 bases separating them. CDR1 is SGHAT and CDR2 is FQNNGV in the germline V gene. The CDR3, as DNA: TGTGCCAGCAGCGCGACTAGACTTAATGAGCAGTTCTTC. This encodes CASSATRLNEQFF.

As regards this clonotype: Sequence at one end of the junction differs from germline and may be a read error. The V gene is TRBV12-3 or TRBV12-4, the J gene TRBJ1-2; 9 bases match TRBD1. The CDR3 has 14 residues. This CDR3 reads CASRLGDRADGYTF. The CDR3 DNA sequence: TGTGCCAGCAGGTTAGGGGACAGGGCGGATGGCTACACCTTC.

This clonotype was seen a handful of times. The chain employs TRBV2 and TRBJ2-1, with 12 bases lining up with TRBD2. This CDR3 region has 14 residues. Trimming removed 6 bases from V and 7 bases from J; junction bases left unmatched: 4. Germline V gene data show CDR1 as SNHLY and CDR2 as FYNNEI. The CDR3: CASRKGLAGNEQFF. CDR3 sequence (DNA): TGTGCCAGCAGAAAGGGACTAGCGGGTAATGAGCAGTTCTTC.

The DNA for the CDR3 is TGCAGTGCTCATCGGGCGGGAGGAAGCCAAGAGACCCAGTACTTC. Translating gives CSAHRAGGSQETQYF. The chain joins TRBV20-1 to TRBJ2-5, with 8 bases fitting TRBD2. V was clipped by 5 bases and J by 1 base; unmatched bases: 9. Germline V gives CDR1 DFQATT, CDR2 SNEGSKA (reference sequence). CDR3 length: 15 amino acids.